Presented here are 19 T cell receptor beta chains from one specimen sequenced in a study of cytomegalovirus exposure and HLA in healthy donors. The PCR had 60 Vbeta and 13 Jbeta primers. Only in-frame clones appear in the TCRdb table, and some are missing; sequencing was by immunoSEQ multiplex PCR. Found here are about 130,000 clones, approximately 8.8% of them singletons; the top ten hold 4.5% to 5.5%. The sequenced sample was PBMCs. These receptor sequences come from a man aged 35 to 55 in good health and CMV-seronegative.

The V call is TRBV6-5, the J call TRBJ2-7, with D tentatively TRBD1 (6 bases). Deletions cut 5 bases from V and 4 bases from J, with 12 bases between. Germline lookup yields CDR1 MNHEY and CDR2 SVGAGI. CDR3 length: 13 amino acids. CDR3: CASSQGTAYEQYF. The CDR3 region has the DNA TGTGCCAGCAGTCAGGGGACGGCTTACGAGCAGTACTTC.

In its sample, this clone was seen a few times. The chain is built from TRBV15 and TRBJ2-7, with a tentative D call TRBD1 (7 bases). Germline values: CDR1 LNHNV, CDR2 YYDKDF (reference sequence). The CDR3 runs to 14 residues. The V end was cut by 0 bases, the J end by 2 bases, with 8 bases between. This chain's CDR3 is CATSRDRGAYEQYF. DNA for the CDR3: TGTGCCACCAGCAGAGACAGGGGGGCCTACGAGCAGTACTTC.

A few counts support this clone. The V and J genes are TRBV5-6 and TRBJ1-6; possible D gene TRBD1, 5 bases. Trimming pared 3 bases from V and 10 bases from J, leaving 20 bases between. The CDR3 is 16 residues long. Germline CDR1 reads SGHDT; CDR2 reads YYEEEE. This chain's CDR3 is CASSWRDVALHSPLHF. Written as DNA, the CDR3 is TGTGCCAGCAGCTGGAGGGACGTGGCCCTTCACTCACCCCTCCACTTT.

Turning to this clone: In the same sample, other DNA sequences code for this CDR3. This chain uses TRBV6-1 with TRBJ1-6; D unresolved. The V gene lost 4 bases and the J gene lost 10 bases, with 14 bases spanning the gap. The CDR3 is made up of 14 amino acids. Germline V gene data show CDR1 as MNHNS and CDR2 as SASEGT. The CDR3 is CASSVQVFNSPLHF. CDR3 bases: TGTGCCAGCAGTGTGCAGGTATTCAACTCACCCCTCCACTTT.

This clone showed up just a few times. The chain joins TRBV7-6 to TRBJ2-7, with TRBD1 as a possible D gene (5 bases). The CDR3 is 14 residues long. V was shortened by 2 bases and J by 1 base, with 9 bases between the two germline ends. The germline CDR1 and CDR2 sequences are SGHVS and FNYEAQ. The CDR3 protein is CASSLLDTSYEQYF. CDR3 DNA sequence: TGTGCCAGCAGCTTACTGGACACTTCCTACGAGCAGTACTTC.

The chain employs TRBV10-3 and TRBJ2-6; D possibly corresponds to TRBD1 (5 bases). V lost 6 bases and J 4 bases, leaving 7 bases between the germline ends. Germline V gene lookup returns CDR1 ENHRY and CDR2 SYGVKD. The CDR3 has 13 amino acids. The CDR3 loop is CAIRGLGANVLTF. In DNA, the CDR3 is TGTGCCATCAGGGGGCTCGGGGCCAACGTCCTGACTTTC.

V usage is TRBV5-1 and J usage is TRBJ2-1, with 7 bases that match TRBD1. The V gene's germline CDR1 is SGHRS and CDR2 YFSETQ. V dropped 4 bases and J dropped 6; count of bases not matched to a gene: 10. The CDR3 contains 15 residues. The CDR3 sequence is CASSVLGSGGNEQFF. In nucleotides, the CDR3 is TGCGCCAGCAGCGTACTCGGGTCAGGGGGCAATGAGCAGTTCTTC.

Here the CDR3 DNA reads TGTGCCAGTAGTCCACGGACAGATTCACCCCTCCACTTT. It codes for CASSPRTDSPLHF. The V and J genes are TRBV19 and TRBJ1-6, with D tentatively TRBD1 (6 bases). Trimming took 5 bases from V and 8 from J, leaving 10 bases between them. CDR3 length equals 13 residues. The germline V gene has CDR1 LNHDA and CDR2 SQIVND (reference sequence).

This clone was picked up a small number of times. The V call is TRBV11-1, the J call TRBJ2-2, with 8 bases matching TRBD2. Germline V gives CDR1 SGHAT, CDR2 FQDESV (reference sequence). Trimming cost V 5 bases and J 6 bases; bases outside gene matches: 8. CDR3 length equals 15 residues. Here the CDR3 reads CASSQYGGGSGELFF. CDR3 DNA sequence: TGTGCCAGCAGCCAGTACGGCGGGGGGTCCGGGGAGCTGTTTTTT.

A few counts support this clone. The rearrangement uses TRBV5-1 and TRBJ2-7; possible D gene TRBD1, 6 bases. The V and J ends lost 0 bases and 9 bases respectively, with 22 bases between them. CDR3 length: 16 amino acids. Germline V CDR1 and CDR2: SGHRS, YFSETQ. The DNA for the CDR3 is TGCGCCAGCAGCTTGGCCCCACGGGACAACGCGATAGGGCAGTACTTC. Its translation is CASSLAPRDNAIGQYF.

This clone was counted a few times. The chain couples TRBV27 to TRBJ2-1; TRBD2 matches at 10 bases. This CDR3 comprises 15 residues. Trimming at V came to 2 bases and at J to 12 bases, leaving 10 bases not matched to a gene. In germline, CDR1 is MNHEY, CDR2 SMNVEV (reference sequence). The CDR3 sequence is CASSLEGLAGARQFF. CDR3 coding DNA: TGTGCCAGCAGTTTAGAAGGGCTAGCGGGGGCCCGGCAGTTCTTC.

This clone has more than one count but fewer than ten. The chain uses TRBV19 and TRBJ2-5; maybe TRBD1 (5 bases). CDR3 length: 12 residues. Trimming removed 3 bases at V and 3 bases at J, with 5 bases between. Germline lookup yields CDR1 LNHDA and CDR2 SQIVND (reference sequence). The CDR3 DNA reads TGTGCCAGTAGTATGACAGAAGAGACCCAGTACTTC. This gives the protein CASSMTEETQYF.

The chain combines TRBV19 with TRBJ1-4; 8 nucleotides agree with TRBD1. Germline V lookup: CDR1 LNHDA, CDR2 SQIVND (reference sequence). This CDR3 comprises 14 residues. J lost 8 bases, V lost 6 bases, and 8 bases had no gene match. CDR3: CASRNRGGQEKLFF. CDR3 coding DNA: TGTGCCAGTAGGAACAGGGGGGGCCAAGAAAAACTGTTTTTT.

This clone was counted a few times. The chain joins TRBV9 to TRBJ1-1; 9 positions agree with TRBD1. In germline, CDR1 is SGDLS, CDR2 YYNGEE. V lost 7 bases, J lost 1 base, and 5 bases stayed unmatched. CDR3 length equals 14 residues. The CDR3, as DNA: TGTGCCAGCGGGGGACAGGGTAGGAACACTGAAGCTTTCTTT. Translation: CASGGQGRNTEAFF. The complete variable domain, with remaining parts taken from reference TRBV9 and TRBJ1-1, reads DSGVTQTPKHLITATGQRVTLRCSPRSGDLSVYWYQQSLDQGLQFLIQYYNGEERAKGNILERFSAQQFPDLHSELNLSSLELGDSALYFCASGGQGRNTEAFFGQGTRLTVV.

The chain recombines TRBV5-1 with TRBJ2-1; TRBD2 is a possible D gene (6 bases). From germline, CDR1 is SGHRS and CDR2 YFSETQ. V was cut by 0 bases and J by 5 bases, with 18 bases left in between. The CDR3 extends over 17 amino acids. The DNA for the CDR3 is TGCGCCAGCAGCTTGGGGTCGGTTGCGGGGAGCCACAATGAGCAGTTCTTC. Translated: CASSLGSVAGSHNEQFF.

A word on this clone: An end of the junction does not agree with germline; a read error may underlie this. The chain is built from TRBV2 and TRBJ2-5, with 10 bases matching TRBD2. CDR1 is SNHLY and CDR2 is FYNNEI in the germline V gene. The CDR3 sequence is 15 residues long. The chain's CDR3 is CASREERGGFETQYF. The CDR3 bases are TGTGCCAGCAGAGAAGAGCGGGGGGGCTTCGAGACCCAGTACTTC.

The genes are TRBV4-3 and TRBJ1-2; 7 bases map to TRBD1. This CDR3 has 14 residues. J was trimmed by 8 bases and V by 2 bases; bases with no gene match: 8. Germline lookup yields CDR1 LGHNA and CDR2 YSLEER. CDR3 nucleotides: TGCGCCAGCAGCCAACCCGGACAGGCCCGGGGCTACACCTTC. Translating gives CASSQPGQARGYTF.

The J gene is TRBJ2-2, the V gene TRBV4-3, with D perhaps TRBD2 (6 bases). CDR1 LGHNA and CDR2 YSLEER come from the germline V gene. Between the trimmed V and J ends, which lost 0 bases and 1 base, there was a span of 9 bases. This CDR3 contains 16 residues. The CDR3 is CASSQDSGRNTGELFF. In nucleotides, the CDR3 is TGCGCCAGCAGCCAAGATTCCGGGAGGAACACCGGGGAGCTGTTTTTT.

This chain connects TRBV7-2 to TRBJ2-3, with TRBD2 matching over 11 bases. In germline, CDR1 is SGHTA, CDR2 FQGNSA. V lost 7 bases and J lost 2; bases outside the gene matches: 8. This CDR3 region has 16 residues. The CDR3 protein is CASILGLAVPTDTQYF. The CDR3 DNA reads as TGTGCCAGCATCCTGGGACTAGCGGTTCCCACAGATACGCAGTATTTT. Drawing the rest from reference TRBV7-2 and TRBJ2-3, the complete variable domain is GAGVSQSPSNKVTEKGKDVELRCDPISGHTALYWYRQSLGQGLEFLIYFQGNSAPDKSGLPSDRFSAERTGGSVSTLTIQRTQQEDSAVYLCASILGLAVPTDTQYFGPGTRLTVL.